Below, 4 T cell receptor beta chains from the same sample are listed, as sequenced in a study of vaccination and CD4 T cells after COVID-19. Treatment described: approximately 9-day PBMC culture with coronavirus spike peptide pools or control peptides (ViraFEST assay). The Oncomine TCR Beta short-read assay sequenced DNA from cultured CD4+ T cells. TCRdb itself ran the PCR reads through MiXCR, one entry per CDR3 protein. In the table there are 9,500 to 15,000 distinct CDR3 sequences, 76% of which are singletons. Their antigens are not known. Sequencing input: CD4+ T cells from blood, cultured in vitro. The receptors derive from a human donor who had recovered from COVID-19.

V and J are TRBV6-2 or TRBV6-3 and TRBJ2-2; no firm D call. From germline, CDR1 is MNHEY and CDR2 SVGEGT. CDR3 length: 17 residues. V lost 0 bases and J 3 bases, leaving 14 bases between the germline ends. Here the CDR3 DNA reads TGTGCCAGCAGTTACTCCGGGTCACTTTTATACACCGGGGAGCTGTTTTTT. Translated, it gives CASSYSGSLLYTGELFF.

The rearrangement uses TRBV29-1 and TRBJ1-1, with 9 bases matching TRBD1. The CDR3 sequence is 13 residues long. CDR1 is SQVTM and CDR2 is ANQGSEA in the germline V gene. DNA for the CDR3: TGCAGTGCACAGGGGGCCCCGAACACTGAAGCTTTCTTT. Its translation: CSAQGAPNTEAFF.

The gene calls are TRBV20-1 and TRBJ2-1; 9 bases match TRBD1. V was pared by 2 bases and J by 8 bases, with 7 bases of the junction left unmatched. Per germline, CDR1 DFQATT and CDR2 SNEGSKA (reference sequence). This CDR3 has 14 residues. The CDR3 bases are TGCAGTGCTAGATTTGGGACAGGGTTGGATGAGCAGTTCTTC. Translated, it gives CSARFGTGLDEQFF.

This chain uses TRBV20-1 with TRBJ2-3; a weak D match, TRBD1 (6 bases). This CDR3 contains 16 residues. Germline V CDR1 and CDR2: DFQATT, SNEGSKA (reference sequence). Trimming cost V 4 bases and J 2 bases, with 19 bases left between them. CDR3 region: CSATRTVGDPTDTQYF. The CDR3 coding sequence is TGCAGTGCTACCCGGACAGTGGGGGACCCCACAGATACGCAGTATTTT.